This is a list of T cell receptor beta chains from one sample in a study. TCRdb recomputed calls from the RT-PCR reads with MiXCR, one row per CDR3 protein. This sample has about 700,000 distinct CDR3 sequences, with 11% to 15% found just once. Sequencing was performed on memory CD4+ T cells from blood. The receptors come from a female donor in good health, serving as a healthy control. Both conserved end residues are part of each CDR3. D genes are given only for firm matches. The size of a clone is reported for some rows only, either as once, few or many, or as a class for expanded clones.

j_call v_call clone_size d_call cdr3_nt cdr3_aa
TRBJ2-3 TRBV20-1 NA NA TGCAGTGCTAGAGGTCTACAGACAGATACGCAGTATTTT CSARGLQTDTQYF
TRBJ2-7 TRBV10-3 many NA TGTGCCATCAGTGAGAAGGCTAGGACGAACCACTACGAGCAGTACTTC CAISEKARTNHYEQYF
TRBJ2-1 TRBV11-2 few NA TGTGCCAGCAGCTTAAACAGGTTCGGTGAGCAGTTCTTC CASSLNRFGEQFF
TRBJ2-3 TRBV4-2 few TRBD2 TGTGCCAGCAGCCAAGTCGCGGGAGGGCCAGATACGCAGTATTTT CASSQVAGGPDTQYF
TRBJ2-7 TRBV5-1 NA NA TGCGCCAGCAGCTTGGACATAACTTCCTACGAGCAGTACTTC CASSLDITSYEQYF
TRBJ2-1 TRBV13 NA NA TGTGCCAGCAGCTCCCATAGCGATCTTGGGCAGTTCTTC CASSSHSDLGQFF
TRBJ1-2 TRBV4-2 NA TRBD1 TGTGCCAGCAGCCAAGATGACAGGGGTCGATCCTCATATGGCTACACCTTC CASSQDDRGRSSYGYTF
TRBJ2-1 TRBV24-1 many NA TGTGCCACCAGAGAAGGGGGTGCCGGGCCCGACAATGAGCAGTTCTTC CATREGGAGPDNEQFF
TRBJ2-2 TRBV7-3 NA NA TGTGCCAGCAGCTCCAGTTCTATAGCGTTCGCGAACACCGGGGAGCTGTTTTTT CASSSSSIAFANTGELFF
TRBJ2-5 TRBV5-4 NA NA TGTGCCAGCAGCTTTGGCGACGGCGGAGAGACCCAGTACTTC CASSFGDGGETQYF
TRBJ2-7 TRBV2 NA NA TGTGCCGGGGGGCTGGGTTACGAGCAGTACTTC CAGGLGYEQYF
TRBJ2-7 TRBV6-5 many TRBD2 TGTGCCAGCAGTCCCGTTAGCGGGTCCTACGAGCAGTACTTC CASSPVSGSYEQYF
TRBJ2-5 TRBV29-1 few TRBD1 TGCAGCGTTGTAGGGGGGGACAGGGGGTACCAAGAGACCCAGTACTTC CSVVGGDRGYQETQYF
TRBJ2-1 TRBV2 few NA TGTGCCAGCAGTGAACAGGGGCCTCCCTACAATGAGCAGTTCTTC CASSEQGPPYNEQFF
TRBJ1-2 TRBV6-6 few NA TGTGCCAGCAGTGGGGGGCCTAACTATGGCTACACCTTC CASSGGPNYGYTF
TRBJ1-6 TRBV5-1 NA NA TGCGCCAGCAGCCCTACAGGGCTTGACGGTTCACCCCTCCACTTT CASSPTGLDGSPLHF
TRBJ1-1 TRBV7-2 NA NA TGTGCCAGCAGCTCCCTTATGGGTATGGGGGCTTTCTTT CASSSLMGMGAFF
TRBJ1-2 TRBV20-1 NA NA TGCAGTGCTAGGTACTTGGCGGTCCGATTTGAGGGTGGCTACACCTTC CSARYLAVRFEGGYTF
TRBJ2-2 TRBV15 many NA TGTGCCACCAGAGACGACTTAGTTGGCGGGGAGCTGTTTTTT CATRDDLVGGELFF
TRBJ2-2 TRBV7-9 NA TRBD1 TGTGCCGTTCCTGGGAAGGGACAGGGGGCTTCCGGGGAGCTGTTTTTT CAVPGKGQGASGELFF
TRBJ2-1 TRBV29-1 many TRBD1 TGCAGCGTTGATATCTGGGGGACAGCATACAATGAGCAGTTCTTC CSVDIWGTAYNEQFF
TRBJ2-3 TRBV6-2/TRBV6-3 few NA TGTGCCAGCACCAGGGGGGGGCTCCCTTACGGAGTTGCGCAGTATTTT CASTRGGLPYGVAQYF
TRBJ2-1 TRBV27 once NA TGTGCCAGCAGTCCCAGCAGGAGTTACAATGAGCAGTTCTTC CASSPSRSYNEQFF
TRBJ2-1 TRBV9 few NA TGTGCCAGCAGCCGGCCTCCATCCTCCTACAATGAGCAGTTCTTC CASSRPPSSYNEQFF
TRBJ2-1 TRBV5-4 NA TRBD1 TGTGCCAGCAGCGAGGGACAGTACAATGAGCAGTTCTTC CASSEGQYNEQFF
TRBJ2-4 TRBV9 few TRBD2 TGTGCCAGCGCCGGGGGGGGCGAAGCCAAAAACATTCAGTACTTC CASAGGGEAKNIQYF
TRBJ1-1 TRBV28 NA NA TGTGCCAGCAGTTTAATATGGGGAATGAACACTGAAGCTTTCTTT CASSLIWGMNTEAFF
TRBJ2-1 TRBV27 few NA TGTGCCAGCAGTTTCCTAGCGACCAATGAGCAGTTCTTC CASSFLATNEQFF
TRBJ2-2 TRBV5-1 NA NA TGCGCCAGCAGCTTGACAGTTGGAGACACCGGGGAGCTGTTTTTT CASSLTVGDTGELFF
TRBJ2-7 TRBV29-1 many TRBD2 TGCAGCGTGGCCGGGACAGGGACTAGCGGGATCGAGCAGTACTTC CSVAGTGTSGIEQYF
TRBJ2-5 TRBV28 many NA TGTGCCAGCAGTTTATACAGGGTGGGAGAGACCCAGTACTTC CASSLYRVGETQYF
TRBJ1-2 TRBV20-1 NA TRBD1 TGCAGTGCTAGGACAGGGGCCGGCTATGGCTACACCTTC CSARTGAGYGYTF
TRBJ1-1 TRBV20-1 few NA TGCAGTGCAGACCACACAGGGAGGAACACTGAAGCTTTCTTT CSADHTGRNTEAFF
TRBJ2-2 TRBV6-2/TRBV6-3 NA TRBD2 TGTGCCAGCACGGTAGGACTAGGGAACACCGGGGAGCTGTTTTTT CASTVGLGNTGELFF
TRBJ2-3 TRBV25-1 NA NA TGTGCCAGCAGTGCCCCCGTAGGAGATTCTTCGACAGATACGCAGTATTTT CASSAPVGDSSTDTQYF
TRBJ2-1 TRBV10-2 many TRBD1 TGCGCCAGCACGAACAGGGGGGCAGGTTACAATGAGCAGTTCTTC CASTNRGAGYNEQFF
TRBJ2-4 TRBV12-3/TRBV12-4 few NA TGTGCCAGCAGTTTCGGACAGTCCAAAAACATTCAGTACTTC CASSFGQSKNIQYF
TRBJ2-3 TRBV7-2 few TRBD2 TGTGCCAGCAGCCGGAGGTGGACTAGCGGAGGCACAGATACGCAGTATTTT CASSRRWTSGGTDTQYF
TRBJ2-1 TRBV24-1 few TRBD2 TGTGCCACCAGTGTCGGAGCGGGAGCCTCCTACAATGAGCAGTTCTTC CATSVGAGASYNEQFF
TRBJ2-7 TRBV28 NA NA TGTGCCAGCAGTCCCAGCAGCCCCTACGAGCAGTACTTC CASSPSSPYEQYF
TRBJ2-3 TRBV12-3/TRBV12-4 few TRBD2 TGTGCCAGCAGTTTCGGGTTAGCGGGGGGAGATACGCAGTATTTT CASSFGLAGGDTQYF
TRBJ1-2 TRBV20-1 NA TRBD1 TGCAGTGCACTTCGCTCAGGGGGAGGTAGTGGCTACACCTTC CSALRSGGGSGYTF
TRBJ1-1 TRBV6-5 many NA TGTGCCAGCAGTTACTCCGGGGGGGCTTTCTTT CASSYSGGAFF
TRBJ2-1 TRBV4-2 many NA TGTGCCAGCAGCCAAGAACCACTAGTGGAGTACAATGAGCAGTTCTTC CASSQEPLVEYNEQFF
TRBJ1-2 TRBV12-3/TRBV12-4 NA NA TGTGCCAGCAGCAGACAGGCCGGACATAACTATGGCTACACCTTC CASSRQAGHNYGYTF
TRBJ2-7 TRBV20-1 few TRBD2 TGCAGTGCTGGAGGGGGACTAGCGACCTACGAGCAGTACTTC CSAGGGLATYEQYF
TRBJ1-3 TRBV28 many NA TGTGCCAGCAGTTCTCCAGCCCAGGGGTCTGGAAACACCATATATTTT CASSSPAQGSGNTIYF
TRBJ1-3 TRBV18 few TRBD1 TGTGCCAGTTCCTCCGGACAGGGCTCTGGAAACACCATATATTTT CASSSGQGSGNTIYF